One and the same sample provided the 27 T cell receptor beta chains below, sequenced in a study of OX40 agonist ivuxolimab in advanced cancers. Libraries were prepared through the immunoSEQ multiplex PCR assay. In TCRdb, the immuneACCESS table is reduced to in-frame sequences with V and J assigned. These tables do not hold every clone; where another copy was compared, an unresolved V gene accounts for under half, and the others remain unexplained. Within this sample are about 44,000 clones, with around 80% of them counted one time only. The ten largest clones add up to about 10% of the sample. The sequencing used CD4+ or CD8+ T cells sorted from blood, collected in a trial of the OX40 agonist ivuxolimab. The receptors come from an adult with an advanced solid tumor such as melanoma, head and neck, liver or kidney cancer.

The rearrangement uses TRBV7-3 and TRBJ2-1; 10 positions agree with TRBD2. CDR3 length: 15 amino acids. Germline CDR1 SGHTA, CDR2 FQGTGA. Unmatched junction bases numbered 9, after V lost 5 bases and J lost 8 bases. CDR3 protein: CASSPGASGRHEQFF. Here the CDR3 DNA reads TGTGCCAGCAGCCCGGGGGCTAGCGGGAGACATGAGCAGTTCTTC.

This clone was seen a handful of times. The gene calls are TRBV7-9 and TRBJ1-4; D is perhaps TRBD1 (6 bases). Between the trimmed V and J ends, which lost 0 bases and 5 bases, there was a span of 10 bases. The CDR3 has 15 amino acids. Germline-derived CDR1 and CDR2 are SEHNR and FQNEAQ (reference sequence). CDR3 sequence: CASSLAGTGNEKLFF. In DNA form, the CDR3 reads TGTGCCAGCAGCTTAGCGGGAACAGGGAATGAAAAACTGTTTTTT.

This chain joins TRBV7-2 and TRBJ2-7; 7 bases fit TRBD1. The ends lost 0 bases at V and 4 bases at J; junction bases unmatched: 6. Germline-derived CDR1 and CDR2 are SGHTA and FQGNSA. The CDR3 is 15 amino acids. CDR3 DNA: TGTGCCAGCAGCTTAGCATCCAGGGGGAAATACGAGCAGTACTTC. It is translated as CASSLASRGKYEQYF.

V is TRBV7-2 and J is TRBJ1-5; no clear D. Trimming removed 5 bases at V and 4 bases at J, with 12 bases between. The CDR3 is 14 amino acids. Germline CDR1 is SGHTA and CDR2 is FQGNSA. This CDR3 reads CASSTNSGNQPQHF. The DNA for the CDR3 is TGTGCCAGCAGCACAAACAGCGGTAATCAGCCCCAGCATTTT. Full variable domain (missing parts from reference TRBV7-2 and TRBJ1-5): GAGVSQSPSNKVTEKGKDVELRCDPISGHTALYWYRQSLGQGLEFLIYFQGNSAPDKSGLPSDRFSAERTGGSVSTLTIQRTQQEDSAVYLCASSTNSGNQPQHFGDGTRLSIL.

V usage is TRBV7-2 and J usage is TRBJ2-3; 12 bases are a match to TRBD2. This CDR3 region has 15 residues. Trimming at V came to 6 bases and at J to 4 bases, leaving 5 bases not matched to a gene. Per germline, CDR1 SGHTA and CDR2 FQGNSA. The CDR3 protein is CASRGLAGGADTQYF. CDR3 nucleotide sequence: TGTGCCAGCAGAGGTCTAGCGGGAGGGGCAGATACGCAGTATTTT.

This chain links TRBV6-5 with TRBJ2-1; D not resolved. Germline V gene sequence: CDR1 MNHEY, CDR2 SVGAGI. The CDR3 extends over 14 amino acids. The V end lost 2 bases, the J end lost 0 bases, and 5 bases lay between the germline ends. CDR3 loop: CASSYTDSYNEQFF. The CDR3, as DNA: TGTGCCAGCAGTTACACGGACTCCTACAATGAGCAGTTCTTC.

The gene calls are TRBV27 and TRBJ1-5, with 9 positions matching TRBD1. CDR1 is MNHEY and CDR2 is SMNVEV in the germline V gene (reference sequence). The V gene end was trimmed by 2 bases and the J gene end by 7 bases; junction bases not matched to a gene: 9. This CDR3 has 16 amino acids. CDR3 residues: CASSLQPGQGRQPQHF. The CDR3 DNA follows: TGTGCCAGCAGTTTACAACCGGGACAGGGACGGCAGCCCCAGCATTTT.

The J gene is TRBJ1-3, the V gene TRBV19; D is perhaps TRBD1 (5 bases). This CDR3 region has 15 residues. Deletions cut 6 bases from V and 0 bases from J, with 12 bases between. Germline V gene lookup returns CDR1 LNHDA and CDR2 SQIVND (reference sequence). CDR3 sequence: CASRNGAHSGNTIYF. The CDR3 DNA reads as TGTGCCAGTAGAAATGGGGCCCACTCTGGAAACACCATATATTTT.

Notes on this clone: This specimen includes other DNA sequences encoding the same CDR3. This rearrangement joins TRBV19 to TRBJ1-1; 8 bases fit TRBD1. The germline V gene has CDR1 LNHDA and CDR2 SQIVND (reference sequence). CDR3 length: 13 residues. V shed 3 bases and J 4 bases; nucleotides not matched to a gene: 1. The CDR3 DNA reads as TGTGCCAGTAGTATCCAGGGGGCCACTGAAGCTTTCTTT. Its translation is CASSIQGATEAFF.

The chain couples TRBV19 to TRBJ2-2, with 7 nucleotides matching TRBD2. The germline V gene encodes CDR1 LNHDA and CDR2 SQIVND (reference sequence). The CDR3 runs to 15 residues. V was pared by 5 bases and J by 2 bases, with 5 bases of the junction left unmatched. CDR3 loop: CASSRLADNTGELFF. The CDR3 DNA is TGTGCCAGTAGTCGTCTAGCGGATAACACCGGGGAGCTGTTTTTT.

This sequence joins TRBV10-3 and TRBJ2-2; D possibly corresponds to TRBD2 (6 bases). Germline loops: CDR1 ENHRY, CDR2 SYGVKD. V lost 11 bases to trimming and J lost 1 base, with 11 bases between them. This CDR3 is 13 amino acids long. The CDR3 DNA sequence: TGTGCCGCTATGGGGGGGAACACCGGGGAGCTGTTTTTT. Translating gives CAAMGGNTGELFF.

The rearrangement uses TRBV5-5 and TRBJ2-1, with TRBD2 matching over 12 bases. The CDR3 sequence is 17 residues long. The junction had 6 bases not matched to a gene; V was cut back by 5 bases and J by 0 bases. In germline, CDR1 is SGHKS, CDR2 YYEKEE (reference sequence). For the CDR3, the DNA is TGTGCCAGCAGTCGGACTAGCGGGACGACCTCCTACAATGAGCAGTTCTTC. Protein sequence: CASSRTSGTTSYNEQFF.

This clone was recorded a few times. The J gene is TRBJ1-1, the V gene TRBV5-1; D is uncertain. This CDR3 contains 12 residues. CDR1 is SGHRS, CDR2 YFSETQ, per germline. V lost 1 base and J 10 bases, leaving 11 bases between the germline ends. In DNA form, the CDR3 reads TGCGCCAGCAGCTTGAATTTCGGGATAGCTTTCTTT. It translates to CASSLNFGIAFF.

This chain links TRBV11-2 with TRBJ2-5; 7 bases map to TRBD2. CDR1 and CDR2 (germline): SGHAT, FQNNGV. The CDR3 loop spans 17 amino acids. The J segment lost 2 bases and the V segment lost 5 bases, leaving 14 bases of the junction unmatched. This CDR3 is CASSPGRGEWGQETQYF. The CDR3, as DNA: TGTGCCAGCAGCCCCGGTCGGGGGGAGTGGGGACAAGAGACCCAGTACTTC.

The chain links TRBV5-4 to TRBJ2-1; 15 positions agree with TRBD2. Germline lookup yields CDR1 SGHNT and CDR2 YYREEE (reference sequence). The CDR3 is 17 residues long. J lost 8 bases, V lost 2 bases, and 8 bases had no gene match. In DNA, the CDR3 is TGTGCCAGCAGCTTCAAGGCCTGGACTAGCGGGAGGGATGAGCAGTTCTTC. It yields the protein CASSFKAWTSGRDEQFF.

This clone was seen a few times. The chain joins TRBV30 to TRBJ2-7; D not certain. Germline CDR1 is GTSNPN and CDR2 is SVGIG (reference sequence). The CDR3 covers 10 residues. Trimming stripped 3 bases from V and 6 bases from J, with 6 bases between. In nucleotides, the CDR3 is TGTGCCTGGAGCCATGTCGAGCAGTACTTC. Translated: CAWSHVEQYF.

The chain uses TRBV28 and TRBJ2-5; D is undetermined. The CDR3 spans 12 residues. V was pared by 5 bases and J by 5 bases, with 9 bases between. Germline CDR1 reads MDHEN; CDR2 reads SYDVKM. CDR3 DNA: TGTGCCAGCAGTCCCGGGTCTGAGACCCAGTACTTC. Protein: CASSPGSETQYF. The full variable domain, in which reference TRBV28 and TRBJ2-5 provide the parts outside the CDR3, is DVKVTQSSRYLVKRTGEKVFLECVQDMDHENMFWYRQDPGLGLRLIYFSYDVKMKEKGDIPEGYSVSREKKERFSLILESASTNQTSMYLCASSPGSETQYFGPGTRLLVL.

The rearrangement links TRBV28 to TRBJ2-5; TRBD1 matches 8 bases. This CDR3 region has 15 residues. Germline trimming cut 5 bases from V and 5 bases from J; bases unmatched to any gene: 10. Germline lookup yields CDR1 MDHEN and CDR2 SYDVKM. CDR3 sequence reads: CASSIVARGQETQYF. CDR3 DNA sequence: TGTGCCAGCAGTATAGTCGCCAGGGGGCAGGAGACCCAGTACTTC.

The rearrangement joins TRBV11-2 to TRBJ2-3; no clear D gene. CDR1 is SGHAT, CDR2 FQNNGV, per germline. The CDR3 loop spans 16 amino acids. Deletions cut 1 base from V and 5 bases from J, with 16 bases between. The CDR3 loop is CASSLGVWVSQDTQYF. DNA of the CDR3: TGTGCCAGCAGCTTAGGGGTTTGGGTTTCCCAAGATACGCAGTATTTT.

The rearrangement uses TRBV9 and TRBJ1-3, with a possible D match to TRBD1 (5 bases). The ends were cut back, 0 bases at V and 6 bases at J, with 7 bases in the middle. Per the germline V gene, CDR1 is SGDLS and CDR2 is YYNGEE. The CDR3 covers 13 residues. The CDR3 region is CASSVEGTNTIYF. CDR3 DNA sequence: TGTGCCAGCAGCGTAGAGGGGACAAACACCATATATTTT. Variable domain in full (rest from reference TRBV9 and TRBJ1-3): DSGVTQTPKHLITATGQRVTLRCSPRSGDLSVYWYQQSLDQGLQFLIQYYNGEERAKGNILERFSAQQFPDLHSELNLSSLELGDSALYFCASSVEGTNTIYFGEGSWLTVV.

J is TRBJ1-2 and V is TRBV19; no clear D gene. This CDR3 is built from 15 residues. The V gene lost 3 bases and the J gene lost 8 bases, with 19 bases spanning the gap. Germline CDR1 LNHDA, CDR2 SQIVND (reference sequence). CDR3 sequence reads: CASSMTPTGGYGYTF. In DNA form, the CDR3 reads TGTGCCAGTAGTATGACACCCACTGGAGGGTACGGCTACACCTTC.

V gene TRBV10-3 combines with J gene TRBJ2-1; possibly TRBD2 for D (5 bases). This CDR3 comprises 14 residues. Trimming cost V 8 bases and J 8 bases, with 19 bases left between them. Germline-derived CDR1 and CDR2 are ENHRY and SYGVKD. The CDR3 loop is CAIGTSLAGHEQFF. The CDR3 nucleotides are TGTGCCATCGGTACGTCGCTAGCCGGACATGAGCAGTTCTTC.

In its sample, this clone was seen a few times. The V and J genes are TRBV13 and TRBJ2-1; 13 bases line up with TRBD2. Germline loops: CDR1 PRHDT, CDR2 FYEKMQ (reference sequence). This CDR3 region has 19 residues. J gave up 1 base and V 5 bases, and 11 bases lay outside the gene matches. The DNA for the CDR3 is TGTGCCAGCAGCACATCCGGGACTAGCGGGGCCCGGTCCTACAATGAGCAGTTCTTC. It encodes CASSTSGTSGARSYNEQFF.

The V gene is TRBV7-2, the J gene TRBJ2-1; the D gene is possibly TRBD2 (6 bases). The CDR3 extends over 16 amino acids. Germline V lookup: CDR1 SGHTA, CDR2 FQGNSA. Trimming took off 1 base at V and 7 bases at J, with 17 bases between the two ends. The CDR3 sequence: CASSLGPPAGGNEQFF. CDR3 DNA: TGTGCCAGCAGCTTAGGTCCCCCGGCCGGAGGGAATGAGCAGTTCTTC.

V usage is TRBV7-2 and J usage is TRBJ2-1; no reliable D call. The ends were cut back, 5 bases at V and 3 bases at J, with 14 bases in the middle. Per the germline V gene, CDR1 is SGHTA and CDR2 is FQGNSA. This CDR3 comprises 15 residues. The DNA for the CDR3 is TGTGCCAGCAGCGTTGACCCTGGGAACTACAATGAGCAGTTCTTC. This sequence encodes CASSVDPGNYNEQFF.

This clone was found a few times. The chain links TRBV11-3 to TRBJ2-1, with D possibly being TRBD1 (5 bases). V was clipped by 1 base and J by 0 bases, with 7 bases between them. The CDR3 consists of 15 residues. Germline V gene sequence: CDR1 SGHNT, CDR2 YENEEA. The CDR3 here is CASSLGQSSYNEQFF. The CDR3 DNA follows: TGTGCCAGCAGCTTAGGACAGAGCTCCTACAATGAGCAGTTCTTC. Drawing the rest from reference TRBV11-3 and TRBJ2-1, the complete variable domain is EAGVVQSPRYKIIEKKQPVAFWCNPISGHNTLYWYLQNLGQGPELLIRYENEEAVDDSQLPKDRFSAERLKGVDSTLKIQPAELGDSAVYLCASSLGQSSYNEQFFGPGTRLTVL.

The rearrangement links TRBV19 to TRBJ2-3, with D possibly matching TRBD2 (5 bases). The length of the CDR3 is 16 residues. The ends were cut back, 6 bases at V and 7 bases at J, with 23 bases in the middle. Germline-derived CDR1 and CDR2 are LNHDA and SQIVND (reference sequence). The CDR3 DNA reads TGTGCCAGTAGGGCGGGCCAATCGGAATACCAAAATACGCAGTATTTT. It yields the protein CASRAGQSEYQNTQYF.